The 25 T cell receptor beta chains below were found in one sample sequenced in a study of blood T cell repertoires in COVID-19. Data came from immunoSEQ multiplex PCR; TCRdb stores just in-frame clones and leaves some out. Altogether roughly 570,000 clones are present, 85% to 90% being singletons, with the ten largest covering roughly 7.4%. The sequenced sample consisted of peripheral blood. The receptor source for this set is a woman in her forties or fifties with COVID-19, enrolled during active disease.

V is TRBV4-2 and J is TRBJ1-6; the match to TRBD1 covers 7 bases. The trim removed 3 bases at V and 8 bases at J, leaving 7 bases unmatched. This CDR3 is built from 15 residues. Germline CDR1 and CDR2: LGHNA and YNFKEQ. The CDR3 nucleotides are TGTGCCAGCAGCCAGGGGGACAGTTTAGATTCACCCCTCCACTTT. This encodes CASSQGDSLDSPLHF.

This chain uses TRBV5-4 with TRBJ2-3; D unresolved. Deletions cut 4 bases from V and 3 bases from J, with 6 bases between. Per the germline V gene, CDR1 is SGHNT and CDR2 is YYREEE (reference sequence). The CDR3 is 12 residues long. The CDR3, as DNA: TGTGCCAGCAGCCCGCGGACAGATACGCAGTATTTT. It encodes CASSPRTDTQYF.

The rearrangement joins TRBV30 to TRBJ1-1; D unresolved. V lost 3 bases, J lost 0 bases, and 8 bases lay in between. The CDR3 is made up of 13 amino acids. The V gene's germline CDR1 is GTSNPN and CDR2 SVGIG (reference sequence). CDR3 nucleotide sequence: TGTGCCTGGAGGGAGCTTATGAACACTGAAGCTTTCTTT. Translated: CAWRELMNTEAFF.

CDR3 region: CASSQDLRGGGETQYF. The CDR3 DNA sequence: TGCGCCAGCAGCCAAGATCTTAGGGGAGGCGGAGAGACCCAGTACTTC. The chain combines TRBV4-1 with TRBJ2-5, with a tentative D call TRBD2 (6 bases). Per germline, CDR1 MGHRA and CDR2 YSYEKL. The CDR3 totals 16 residues. Trimming left V 0 bases short and J 4 bases short, with 15 bases between.

This chain links TRBV19 with TRBJ1-3; maybe TRBD1 (6 bases). The CDR3 sequence is 13 residues long. The V gene lost 10 bases and the J gene lost 4 bases, with 14 bases spanning the gap. CDR1 and CDR2 from the germline V gene are LNHDA and SQIVND (reference sequence). CDR3 bases: TGTGCCACTTCCAGGGGATCCGGAAACACCATATATTTT. It yields the protein CATSRGSGNTIYF.

This sequence joins TRBV11-2 and TRBJ2-1; D is undetermined. V was shortened by 3 bases and J by 6 bases, with 6 bases between the two germline ends. The CDR3 length is 12 residues. Germline CDR1 reads SGHAT; CDR2 reads FQNNGV. The CDR3 coding sequence is TGTGCCAGCAGCTTCGACTCCAATGAGCAGTTCTTC. It codes for CASSFDSNEQFF.

The chain combines TRBV18 with TRBJ1-4, with D possibly TRBD1 on 5 matching bases. The germline CDR1 and CDR2 sequences are KGHSH and LQKENI. Trimming took 6 bases from V and 5 from J, leaving 16 bases between them. The CDR3 sequence is 15 residues long. The CDR3 DNA reads as TGTGCCAGCTCCTCCGCGAGACAGACGAATGAAAAACTGTTTTTT. Amino acids: CASSSARQTNEKLFF.

This chain connects TRBV12-3 or TRBV12-4 to TRBJ1-6; no clear D. This CDR3 has 13 residues. V was shortened by 0 bases and J by 6 bases, with 3 bases between the two germline ends. CDR3 nucleotide sequence: TGTGCCAGCAGTTTAGCCGGTAATTCACCCCTCCACTTT. Its translation: CASSLAGNSPLHF.

V is TRBV2 and J is TRBJ1-2, with TRBD1 matching 8 bases. Germline CDR1 SNHLY, CDR2 FYNNEI. The V segment lost 8 bases and the J segment 6 bases; nucleotides outside the gene matches: 11. The CDR3 runs 14 residues. Here the CDR3 DNA reads TGTGCCAGCGTCGGACAGGGCAGCGCCCATGGCTACACCTTC. Its translation is CASVGQGSAHGYTF. Together with reference TRBV2 and TRBJ1-2, the CDR3 gives the full variable domain: EPEVTQTPSHQVTQMGQEVILRCVPISNHLYFYWYRQILGQKVEFLVSFYNNEISEKSEIFDDQFSVERPDGSNFTLKIRSTKLEDSAMYFCASVGQGSAHGYTFGSGTRLTVV.

The chain has TRBV9 and TRBJ1-1; 10 nucleotides agree with TRBD1. J was trimmed by 5 bases and V by 3 bases; bases with no gene match: 4. This CDR3 comprises 14 residues. Germline lookup yields CDR1 SGDLS and CDR2 YYNGEE. The DNA for the CDR3 is TGTGCCAGCAGCGGACAGGGGGCAGGTACTGAAGCTTTCTTT. Its protein is CASSGQGAGTEAFF. Full variable domain (remainder filled in from reference TRBV9 and TRBJ1-1): DSGVTQTPKHLITATGQRVTLRCSPRSGDLSVYWYQQSLDQGLQFLIQYYNGEERAKGNILERFSAQQFPDLHSELNLSSLELGDSALYFCASSGQGAGTEAFFGQGTRLTVV.

This chain links TRBV9 with TRBJ2-5, with D hard to call. Per the germline V gene, CDR1 is SGDLS and CDR2 is YYNGEE. V was shortened by 0 bases and J by 1 base, with 7 bases between the two germline ends. The CDR3 consists of 14 residues. The CDR3 spells CASSVGNSQETQYF. In DNA, the CDR3 is TGTGCCAGCAGCGTAGGGAACAGCCAAGAGACCCAGTACTTC. The full variable domain, completed using reference TRBV9 and TRBJ2-5, is DSGVTQTPKHLITATGQRVTLRCSPRSGDLSVYWYQQSLDQGLQFLIQYYNGEERAKGNILERFSAQQFPDLHSELNLSSLELGDSALYFCASSVGNSQETQYFGPGTRLLVL.

This chain uses TRBV19 with TRBJ2-3; TRBD1 agrees at 9 bases. The CDR3 consists of 15 residues. With 10 bases clipped from V and 5 bases from J, the junction kept 13 bases outside the gene matches. CDR1 and CDR2 from the germline V gene are LNHDA and SQIVND (reference sequence). CDR3 nucleotides: TGTGCCACATCAACCCGGGACAGGGCCAGAGATACGCAGTATTTT. Translation gives CATSTRDRARDTQYF.

V and J are TRBV7-2 and TRBJ2-7; 9 nucleotides align to TRBD1. V was pared by 3 bases and J by 0 bases, with 3 bases of the junction left unmatched. There are 15 residues in the CDR3. Germline V gene lookup returns CDR1 SGHTA and CDR2 FQGNSA. CDR3 in amino acids: CASSFGTGISYEQYF. The DNA for the CDR3 is TGTGCCAGCAGCTTTGGGACAGGGATCTCCTACGAGCAGTACTTC.

The chain couples TRBV24-1 to TRBJ1-2, with D possibly matching TRBD1 (5 bases). With 4 bases removed from V and 3 bases from J, the gap between germline ends came to 11 bases. The length of the CDR3 is 14 residues. The V gene's germline CDR1 is KGHDR and CDR2 SFDVKD. CDR3 coding DNA: TGTGCCACCAGTGAGGTGACCAGGGACTATGGCTACACCTTC. The encoded protein is CATSEVTRDYGYTF.

This sequence joins TRBV5-5 and TRBJ1-2; D remains ambiguous. The CDR3 sequence is 13 residues long. V lost 1 base and J lost 2, with 6 bases in between. Germline V gene data show CDR1 as SGHKS and CDR2 as YYEKEE (reference sequence). The CDR3 protein is CASSLSGNYGYTF. Here the CDR3 DNA reads TGTGCCAGCAGCTTGAGCGGGAACTATGGCTACACCTTC.

This chain joins TRBV28 and TRBJ2-7; 7 nucleotides match TRBD1. The CDR3 totals 16 residues. CDR1 MDHEN and CDR2 SYDVKM come from the germline V gene. V shed 5 bases, J shed 1 base, and the junction held 11 bases outside the gene matches. The DNA for the CDR3 is TGTGCCAGCAGTCCTCTTCTCCGGGACAGATCCTACGAGCAGTACTTC. This translates into CASSPLLRDRSYEQYF.

V usage is TRBV18 and J usage is TRBJ1-2; D gene ambiguous. CDR3 length equals 15 residues. Germline V CDR1 and CDR2: KGHSH, LQKENI. Trimming removed 2 bases from V and 2 bases from J, with 12 bases in between. CDR3 nucleotide sequence: TGTGCCAGCTCACCATTGGCAGAGGAGAACTATGGCTACACCTTC. Its protein product is CASSPLAEENYGYTF.

The gene calls are TRBV19 and TRBJ1-5, with D perhaps matching TRBD1 (5 bases). V shed 6 bases and J shed 0 bases, with 12 bases lying between them. This CDR3 region has 15 residues. Germline loops: CDR1 LNHDA, CDR2 SQIVND (reference sequence). The CDR3 sequence: CASSPWGDSNQPQHF. CDR3 bases: TGTGCCAGTAGCCCTTGGGGGGATAGCAATCAGCCCCAGCATTTT.

This clone was detected only once. The chain uses TRBV3-1 (or the pseudogene TRBV3-2) and TRBJ1-5; D is unresolved. Germline V lookup: CDR1 LGHDT, CDR2 YNNKEL (reference sequence). This CDR3 spans 16 amino acids. V gave up 5 bases and J gave up 5 bases, with 19 bases separating them. The CDR3 reads CASSDSGLPSHQPQHF. For the CDR3, the DNA is TGTGCCAGCAGCGACTCAGGACTCCCAAGCCATCAGCCCCAGCATTTT.

The rearrangement uses TRBV5-1 and TRBJ1-1; 10 bases agree with TRBD1. The CDR3 has 15 amino acids. The junction had 12 bases not matched to a gene; V was cut back by 2 bases and J by 11 bases. Germline V gene data show CDR1 as SGHRS and CDR2 as YFSETQ. CDR3 in amino acids: CASSLGQGESIGAFF. CDR3 sequence (DNA): TGCGCCAGCAGCTTAGGACAGGGGGAAAGTATAGGGGCTTTCTTT.

V is TRBV6-6 and J is TRBJ1-4, with 10 bases fitting TRBD1. This CDR3 has 16 amino acids. V gave up 7 bases and J gave up 5 bases; unmatched junction bases: 10. CDR1 is MNHNY, CDR2 SVGAGI, per germline (reference sequence). This chain's CDR3 is CASTRVRDRGNEKLFF. CDR3 nucleotide sequence: TGTGCCAGCACTCGAGTAAGGGACAGGGGAAATGAAAAACTGTTTTTT.

The chain is built from TRBV30 and TRBJ1-1; D is undetermined. This CDR3 region has 13 residues. V was trimmed by 0 bases and J by 5 bases, leaving 10 bases between them. CDR1 and CDR2 (germline): GTSNPN, SVGIG (reference sequence). CDR3: CAWSVNSRTEAFF. The CDR3 coding sequence is TGTGCCTGGAGTGTAAACAGTAGGACTGAAGCTTTCTTT.

The sample holds a few counts of this clone. The CDR3 DNA sequence: TGTGCCAGCTCACCAGTTCCATACGAGTCCTATAATTCACCCCTCCACTTT. Translating gives CASSPVPYESYNSPLHF. The rearrangement uses TRBV18 and TRBJ1-6; D ambiguous. The germline CDR1 and CDR2 sequences are KGHSH and LQKENI. V lost 2 bases, J lost 1 base, and 12 bases lay in between. The CDR3 is 17 residues long.

The genes are TRBV5-4 and TRBJ2-5; the match to TRBD2 covers 10 bases. There are 17 residues in the CDR3. V lost 0 bases and J lost 2; bases outside the gene matches: 7. Germline CDR1 SGHNT, CDR2 YYREEE (reference sequence). CDR3 loop: CASSLDLSGGAQETQYF. DNA for the CDR3: TGTGCCAGCAGCTTGGATTTAAGCGGGGGGGCTCAAGAGACCCAGTACTTC.

This clone showed up just a few times. The chain carries TRBV7-8 and TRBJ1-2; D gene unclear. Germline-derived CDR1 and CDR2 are SGHVS and FQNEAQ. The CDR3 totals 14 residues. V gave up 5 bases and J gave up 6 bases, with 16 bases separating them. As DNA, the CDR3 is TGTGCCAGCAGCCCTGTTGTCCGGGAAAATGGCTACACCTTC. This codes for CASSPVVRENGYTF.